Listed below are T cell receptor beta chains from one sample, sequenced in a study of OX40 agonist ivuxolimab in advanced cancers. Profiling relied on immunoSEQ multiplex PCR, and the TCRdb table lists in-frame clones only, not all of them. This sample has 120,000 or so clones, with about 94% found just once. The sequenced sample was CD4+ or CD8+ T cells sorted from blood, obtained in a trial of the OX40 agonist ivuxolimab. The receptors were gathered from an adult with an advanced solid tumor such as melanoma, head and neck, liver or kidney cancer. Both conserved end residues are part of each CDR3. The D gene is left open where the match is weak. Only some rows state a clone size, as once, few, many or a class for expanded clones.

D	size	V	J	DNA	CDR3
.	.	TRBV7-9	TRBJ1-1	TGTGCCAGCAGCTTAGTGGCAGGCTTGAACACTGAAGCTTTCTTT	CASSLVAGLNTEAFF
.	few	TRBV2	TRBJ1-6	TGTGCCAGCAGTGAAAGGGGTTACTCACCCCTCCACTTT	CASSERGYSPLHF
TRBD2	.	TRBV5-4	TRBJ2-5	TGTGCCAGCAGCCCTTCGGGACTAGCGGTAGAGACCCAGTACTTC	CASSPSGLAVETQYF
.	.	TRBV5-4	TRBJ2-5	TGTGCCAGCAGCTTGGCCGGGCCCGGGGTCCAAGAGACCCAGTACTTC	CASSLAGPGVQETQYF
.	.	TRBV28	TRBJ2-7	TGTGCCAGCAGAAGAACAGCCAGCCACGAGCAGTACTTC	CASRRTASHEQYF
.	.	TRBV29-1	TRBJ2-7	TGCAGCGCCCCCTCCGCGGAGGGGAGGGAGCAGTACTTC	CSAPSAEGREQYF
.	once	TRBV7-3	TRBJ1-5	TGTGCCAGCAGCTTAACGACCAGGGTAGGAGGTCAGCCCCAGCATTTT	CASSLTTRVGGQPQHF
.	.	TRBV14	TRBJ1-4	TGTGCCAGCAGCCAAGGCCTAATAAGCTCCGCCATTTCTGAAAAACTGTTTTTT	CASSQGLISSAISEKLFF
.	.	TRBV2	TRBJ2-7	TGTGCCAGCAGTGAAAGGGGGTACGAGCAGTACTTC	CASSERGYEQYF
.	.	TRBV7-6	TRBJ1-1	TGTGCCAGCAGCTTAGCGTTGACAGGCACTGAAGCTTTCTTT	CASSLALTGTEAFF
.	.	TRBV7-2	TRBJ2-3	TGTGCCAGCAGCTTATCCGGGCCCGGCACAGATACGCAGTATTTT	CASSLSGPGTDTQYF
.	.	TRBV19	TRBJ2-3	TGTGCCAGTAGTGGGACGGGAGTGAGCACAGATACGCAGTATTTT	CASSGTGVSTDTQYF
.	.	TRBV28	TRBJ2-2	TGTGCCAGCAGGCAAACAGGACCGGGACCCGGGCGTACCGGGGAGCTGTTTTTT	CASRQTGPGPGRTGELFF
.	few	TRBV7-2	TRBJ1-1	TGTGCCAGCAGCCAAGGGATCCTCACTGAAGCTTTCTTT	CASSQGILTEAFF
TRBD2	.	TRBV6-1	TRBJ2-1	TGTGCCAGCAGTGAAGGCGGGAGGTCCTACAATGAGCAGTTCTTC	CASSEGGRSYNEQFF
TRBD1	.	TRBV30	TRBJ1-4	TGTGCCTGGAGCGCCGGGACAGAAAGCGAAAAACTGTTTTTT	CAWSAGTESEKLFF
TRBD1	.	TRBV5-1	TRBJ2-7	TGCGCCAGCAGCGCTGGGACAGGGGGATACGAGCAGTACTTC	CASSAGTGGYEQYF
.	few	TRBV19	TRBJ1-5	TGTGCCACCCGGGGCAGGGAGCAGCCCCAGCATTTT	CATRGREQPQHF
.	.	TRBV6-1	TRBJ1-5	TGTGCCAGCAGCCCCGGTGGTTTCAATCAGCCCCAGCATTTT	CASSPGGFNQPQHF
TRBD1	.	TRBV14	TRBJ1-2	TGTGCCAGCAGCCAGTCAGGGGGGATCGGCTATGGCTACACCTTC	CASSQSGGIGYGYTF
.	.	TRBV19	TRBJ2-5	TGTGCCAGTAGTAACCTCAGGGGCGAGACCCAGTACTTC	CASSNLRGETQYF
TRBD1	.	TRBV19	TRBJ1-1	TGTGCCAGTAGTCCCCGGACAGGGAGGAACACTGAAGCTTTCTTT	CASSPRTGRNTEAFF
.	once	TRBV2	TRBJ2-4	TGTGCCAGCAACCCGGAGGGGGACGACATTCAGTACTTC	CASNPEGDDIQYF
TRBD1	once	TRBV28	TRBJ2-1	TGTGCCAGCAGCGGGACAGCTCGCTACAATGAGCAGTTCTTC	CASSGTARYNEQFF
.	.	TRBV11-2	TRBJ1-2	TGTGCCAGCAGCTTAGGATCCTATGGCTACACCTTC	CASSLGSYGYTF
.	.	TRBV21-1	TRBJ1-2	TGTGCCAGCAGCACTCCCCTCGGGAGCTCTTATTATGGCTACACCTTC	CASSTPLGSSYYGYTF
.	once	TRBV6-1	TRBJ2-7	TGTGCCAGCATCGTGGGAATAGGGTACGAGCAGTACTTC	CASIVGIGYEQYF
TRBD1	.	TRBV18	TRBJ2-3	TGTGCCAGCTCGCCGGGACAGGGGAGCACAGATACGCAGTATTTT	CASSPGQGSTDTQYF
.	.	TRBV7-9	TRBJ2-1	TGTGCCAGCAGCTTAGCGCCGTATGACAGGACCTACAATGAGCAGTTCTTC	CASSLAPYDRTYNEQFF
.	.	TRBV20-1	TRBJ1-4	TGCAGTGCTAGCCCGGACAGAAAACTGTTTTTT	CSASPDRKLFF
TRBD2	.	TRBV7-2	TRBJ2-5	TGTGCCAGCAGCCCGCGACTAGCGGGGGGCCAAGAGACCCAGTACTTC	CASSPRLAGGQETQYF
TRBD2	once	TRBV6-5	TRBJ2-1	TGTGCCAGCAAAGAAGCGGGAGGGGGTGATGAGCAGTTCTTC	CASKEAGGGDEQFF
.	.	TRBV7-2	TRBJ1-1	TGTGCCAGCAGCCCCAGGACAGCACGAGTGAACACTGAAGCTTTCTTT	CASSPRTARVNTEAFF
.	.	TRBV28	TRBJ2-1	TGTGCCAGCCTAGCGAGGAATGAGCAGTTCTTC	CASLARNEQFF
TRBD1	.	TRBV18	TRBJ2-1	TGTGCCAGCTCACTCACACAGGGGGCGAATGAGCAGTTCTTC	CASSLTQGANEQFF
.	.	TRBV20-1	TRBJ2-7	TGCAGTGCTCCAGACCCTCCCCAACAGTACTTC	CSAPDPPQQYF
.	.	TRBV7-9	TRBJ1-4	TGTGCCAGCAGCCCCCGGGTAGGGGGGGGTGAAAAACTGTTTTTT	CASSPRVGGGEKLFF
TRBD2	.	TRBV28	TRBJ2-7	TGTGCCAGCAGTTCTATACTAGCGGGGTCGGCCTACGAGCAGTACTTC	CASSSILAGSAYEQYF
TRBD1	.	TRBV29-1	TRBJ1-2	TGCAGCGTTTTCCGACAGGGTCGGAGTGGAAATGGCTACACCTTC	CSVFRQGRSGNGYTF
.	.	TRBV7-2	TRBJ2-3	TGTGCCAGCAGCTTTTTTTCTCAGGGAGGAGGGGATACGCAGTATTTT	CASSFFSQGGGDTQYF
.	.	TRBV7-9	TRBJ1-2	TGTGCCAGCAGCGGACCGGTGCTCAAGTCTGGCTACACCTTC	CASSGPVLKSGYTF
.	.	TRBV7-3	TRBJ2-3	TGTGCCAGCAGTGGGATGGGTGGGTCAGGTACGCAGTATTTT	CASSGMGGSGTQYF
.	.	TRBV28	TRBJ1-1	TGTGCCAGCGGGGCTCGGGGGGGGAACACTGAAGCTTTCTTT	CASGARGGNTEAFF
.	.	TRBV19	TRBJ1-4	TGTGCCAGTAGTCCAAGGACGGCCGACGATGAAAAACTGTTTTTT	CASSPRTADDEKLFF
.	.	TRBV7-3	TRBJ2-7	TGTGCCAGCAGCTTATATCTGGGGGGCGAGCAGTACTTC	CASSLYLGGEQYF
.	.	TRBV10-3	TRBJ1-2	TGTGCCATCAGTGAGAACGGTTATAACTATGGCTACACCTTC	CAISENGYNYGYTF
TRBD1	.	TRBV6-5	TRBJ2-1	TGTGCCAGCAGTTCGAGACAGGGGGGCTCTTACAATGAGCAGTTCTTC	CASSSRQGGSYNEQFF
.	.	TRBV18	TRBJ2-2	TGTGCCAGCTCACCACTCTCCCCCGCGAACACCGGGGAGCTGTTTTTT	CASSPLSPANTGELFF
.	.	TRBV21-1	TRBJ1-5	TGTGCCAGCACCCGCTCCCCGGGGTGGGCCTCGTATAGCAATCAGCCCCAGCATTTT	CASTRSPGWASYSNQPQHF
.	.	TRBV19	TRBJ1-5	TGTGCCAGTAGTACGGATAAATCGAGGCAGCCCCAGCATTTT	CASSTDKSRQPQHF
TRBD2	.	TRBV19	TRBJ2-1	TGTGCCAGTAGTACTAGCGGCATAATCCTGAATGAGCAGTTCTTC	CASSTSGIILNEQFF
TRBD2	.	TRBV7-3	TRBJ2-5	TGTGCCAGCAGCTTACCCAACGTAGCGGGGAAAGAGACCCAGTACTTC	CASSLPNVAGKETQYF
.	.	TRBV6-5	TRBJ2-7	TGTGCCAGCACCAAAAGGACAGCCCTTTACGAGCAGTACTTC	CASTKRTALYEQYF
.	.	TRBV6-5	TRBJ1-5	TGTGCCAGCAGTTACTCGAGGGCATCAGGGCAGCCCCAGCATTTT	CASSYSRASGQPQHF